This TCR beta chain appears in the sequencing data of a study of regulatory T cells in long-lasting Graves disease. The CDR3 is 13 amino acids. With 5 bases removed from V and 8 bases from J, the gap between germline ends came to 13 bases. Time point indicated: newly diagnosed GD, antithyroid drugs for less than 3 months. Researchers made the TCR library from RNA that was extracted from PBMCs. CDR3 regions were amplified by Arm-PCR using iRepertoire HTBI primers to build TCR beta libraries. Authors' methods: Identified segments across samples numbered roughly 60 TRBV and more than 11 TRBJ. TCRdb independently ran MiXCR on the multiplex PCR reads; one entry per CDR3 protein. What appears here as the V and J calls and clone size reflects TCRdb's work, not the paper's. In the table there are around 250,000 distinct CDR3 sequences, 15% to 20% of which are singletons. Another study also made use of these data, one on T cells in Graves' hyperthyroidism and ophthalmopathy. That study reports: Uncontrolled infection, other autoimmune disease, pregnancy or lactation led to exclusion. The primer set for the first-round RT-PCR of the TCR CDR3 was HTBI. Blood also held most thyroid clonotypes expanded beyond 0.001.

The sample consisted of peripheral blood mononuclear cells (PBMCs), taken at new diagnosis, from a patient treated with antithyroid drugs. The TCR was taken from a woman aged 25-40 years with Graves disease. V gene TRBV12-3 or TRBV12-4 combines with J gene TRBJ1-5; D ambiguous. The CDR3 spells CASSLGLTKPQHF. CDR3 sequence (DNA): TGTGCCAGCAGTCTCGGGTTAACGAAGCCCCAGCATTTT.